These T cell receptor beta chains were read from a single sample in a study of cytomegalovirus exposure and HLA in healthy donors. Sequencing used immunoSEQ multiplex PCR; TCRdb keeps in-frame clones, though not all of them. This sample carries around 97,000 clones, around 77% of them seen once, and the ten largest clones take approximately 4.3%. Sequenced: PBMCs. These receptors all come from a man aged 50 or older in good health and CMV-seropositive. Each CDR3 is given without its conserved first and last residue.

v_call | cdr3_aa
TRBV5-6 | ASSLSVEQF
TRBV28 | ASTPPAGTYYLDYNEQF
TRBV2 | ASRGDSSAAYNEQF
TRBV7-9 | ASSFGTGGFETQY
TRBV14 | ASSQDPPGVSPLH
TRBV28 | ASSWGQVNTEAF
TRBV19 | ASSYGTSGRGKF
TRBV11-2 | ASSLLAGGWSGELF
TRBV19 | ASSIAPPGGFYEQY
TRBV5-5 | ASSFRVQGVSGEQF
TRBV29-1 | SVAVALAGGSHEQY
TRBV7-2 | ASSSGLLKTQY
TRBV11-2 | ASSARPGAETQY
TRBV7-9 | SSSLFPPGTVFSTDTQY
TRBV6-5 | ASSSPGHPNTEAF
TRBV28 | ASSLAGRGRRLGYGYT
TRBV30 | AWSLDTGANVLT
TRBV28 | ASSLKFEQY
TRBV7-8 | ASSLDRGTRETQY
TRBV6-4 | ASRGLDGRLYNEQF
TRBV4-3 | ASSQGRGETQY
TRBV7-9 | ASSPIEGTDTQY
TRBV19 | ASRSTDSNYGYT
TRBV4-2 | ASSQGLGELF
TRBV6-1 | ASSDFSGRTTYEQY
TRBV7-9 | ASNGENYEQY
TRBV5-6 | ASSLGRDRGYEQY
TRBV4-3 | ASSQEQGYEQY
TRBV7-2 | ASSPPGLAGSEQF
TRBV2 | ASRKSLAGGSY
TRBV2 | ASSKHRPNNPAETQY
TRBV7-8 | ASSTRGGQGTSGYT
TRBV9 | ASSVGQGKETQY
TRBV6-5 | ASTGRQGTEKLF
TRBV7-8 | ASRSLADFSYEQY
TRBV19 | ATSGVQAYGYT
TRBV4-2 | ASRQGTGDDEKLF
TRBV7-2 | ASSLTGSRGQPQH
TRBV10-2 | ASSEWRGSGTGELF
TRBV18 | ASSPPLTSGRAERETQY
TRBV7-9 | ASSLRSSDPQETQY
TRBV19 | ASSRTSGTEGETQY
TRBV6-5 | ASTPPGSNQPQH
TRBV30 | AWSPDNYGYT
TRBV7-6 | ASSLRTSGEETQY
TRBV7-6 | ASSSQQGVGNQPQH
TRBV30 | AWSVGVSVTSTDTQY
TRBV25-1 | ASSDPGKEQY
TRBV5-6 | ASSRDRGSSYEQY
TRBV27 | ASSLLGRTRGSHEQY
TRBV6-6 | ASSSSGSSYEQY
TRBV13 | ASSFGRGNTGELF